There are many counts of the clone carrying this T cell receptor (beta chain). The antigen is not known. These data originate in a study of identical twins. The V segment lost 3 bases and the J segment 3 bases; nucleotides outside the gene matches: 8. Germline CDR1 and CDR2: SGHDT and YYEEEE. The CDR3 sequence is 15 residues long. TCRdb recomputed calls from the 5' RACE reads with MiXCR, one row per CDR3 protein. The data hold a few hundred thousand distinct CDR3 sequences, with around 8% observed a single time. General study points: Abundant beta clonotypes from cord blood bore fewer insertions; memory repertoires lacked this pattern. Researchers reported excess low generation probability among twin-shared out-of-frame alpha sequences.

These same data were also listed under a study on yellow fever vaccine responses in identical twins.

What was sequenced was CD8+ T cells sorted from blood. This chain uses TRBV5-6 with TRBJ2-7; TRBD1 matches 8 bases. The clonotype comes from a woman between 18 and 29 years old in good health. CDR3 sequence (DNA): TGTGCCAGCAGCTCCGGACAGGGCCTACTCTACGAGCAGTACTTC. Its protein is CASSSGQGLLYEQYF.